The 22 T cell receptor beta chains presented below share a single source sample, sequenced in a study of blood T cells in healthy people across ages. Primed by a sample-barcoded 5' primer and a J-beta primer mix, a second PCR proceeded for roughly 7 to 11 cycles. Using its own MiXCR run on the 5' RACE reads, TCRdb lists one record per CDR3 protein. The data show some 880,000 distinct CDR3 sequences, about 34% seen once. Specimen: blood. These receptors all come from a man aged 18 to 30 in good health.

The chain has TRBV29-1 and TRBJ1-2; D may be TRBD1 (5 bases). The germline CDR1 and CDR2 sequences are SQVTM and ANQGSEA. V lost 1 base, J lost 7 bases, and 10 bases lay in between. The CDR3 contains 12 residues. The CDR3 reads CSVEVGGRGYTF. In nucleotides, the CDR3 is TGCAGCGTTGAAGTGGGGGGACGTGGCTACACCTTC.

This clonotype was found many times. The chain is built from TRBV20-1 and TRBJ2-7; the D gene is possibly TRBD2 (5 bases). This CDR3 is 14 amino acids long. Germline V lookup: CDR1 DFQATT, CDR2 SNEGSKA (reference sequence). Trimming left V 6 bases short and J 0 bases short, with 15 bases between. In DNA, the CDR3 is TGCAGTGCCCGGGGTGCTCTCAACTCCTACGAGCAGTACTTC. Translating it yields CSARGALNSYEQYF.

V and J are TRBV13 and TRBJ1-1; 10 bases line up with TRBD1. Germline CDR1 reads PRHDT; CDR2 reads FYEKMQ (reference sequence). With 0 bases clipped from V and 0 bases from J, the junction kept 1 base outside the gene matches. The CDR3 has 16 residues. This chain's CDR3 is CASSLGGQGMNTEAFF. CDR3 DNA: TGTGCCAGCAGCTTAGGGGGACAGGGGATGAACACTGAAGCTTTCTTT.

The CDR3 DNA reads as TGCAGTGCTAGAGATGCCCGAGGACTAGGGGGGGAGACCCAGTACTTC. Translation gives CSARDARGLGGETQYF. The chain uses TRBV20-1 and TRBJ2-5, with D tentatively TRBD2 (7 bases). This CDR3 contains 16 residues. V was cut by 0 bases and J by 5 bases, with 19 bases left in between. Per germline, CDR1 DFQATT and CDR2 SNEGSKA (reference sequence).

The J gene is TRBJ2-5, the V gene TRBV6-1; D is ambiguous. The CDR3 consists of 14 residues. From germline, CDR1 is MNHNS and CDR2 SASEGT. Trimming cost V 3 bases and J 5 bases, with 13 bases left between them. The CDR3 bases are TGTGCCAGCAGTGAGGGTTGGTCGGTGGAGACCCAGTACTTC. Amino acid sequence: CASSEGWSVETQYF.

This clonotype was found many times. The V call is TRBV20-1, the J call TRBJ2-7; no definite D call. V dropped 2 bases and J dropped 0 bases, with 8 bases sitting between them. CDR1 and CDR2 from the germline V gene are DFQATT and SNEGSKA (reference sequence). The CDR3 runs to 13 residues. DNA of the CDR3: TGCAGTGCTAGAAGTCAAAGCTCCTACGAGCAGTACTTC. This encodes CSARSQSSYEQYF.

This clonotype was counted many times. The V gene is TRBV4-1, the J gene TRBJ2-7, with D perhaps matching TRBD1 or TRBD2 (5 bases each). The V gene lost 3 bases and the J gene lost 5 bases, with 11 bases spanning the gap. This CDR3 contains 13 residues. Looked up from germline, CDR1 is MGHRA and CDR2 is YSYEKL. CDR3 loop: CASSQSWDDEQYF. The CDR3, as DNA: TGCGCCAGCAGCCAGTCCTGGGACGACGAGCAGTACTTC.

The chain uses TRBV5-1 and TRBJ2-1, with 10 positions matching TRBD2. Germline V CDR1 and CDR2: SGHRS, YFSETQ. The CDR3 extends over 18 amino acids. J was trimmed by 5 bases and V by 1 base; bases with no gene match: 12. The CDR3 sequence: CASSLFTLLAGDHNEQFF. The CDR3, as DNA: TGCGCCAGCAGCTTGTTTACACTCCTAGCGGGGGATCACAATGAGCAGTTCTTC.

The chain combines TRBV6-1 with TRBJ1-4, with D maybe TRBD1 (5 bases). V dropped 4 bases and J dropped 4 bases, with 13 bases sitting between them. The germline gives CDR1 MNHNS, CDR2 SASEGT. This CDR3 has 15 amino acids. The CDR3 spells CASSGGTDRNEKLFF. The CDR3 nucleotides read TGTGCCAGCAGTGGAGGGACGGATCGTAATGAAAAACTGTTTTTT.

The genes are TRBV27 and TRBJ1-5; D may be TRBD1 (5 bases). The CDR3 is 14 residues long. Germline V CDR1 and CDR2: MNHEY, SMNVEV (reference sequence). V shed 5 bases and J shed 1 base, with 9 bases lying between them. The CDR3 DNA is TGTGCCAGCAGTCCGAGGGACAGCAATCAGCCCCAGCATTTT. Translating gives CASSPRDSNQPQHF.

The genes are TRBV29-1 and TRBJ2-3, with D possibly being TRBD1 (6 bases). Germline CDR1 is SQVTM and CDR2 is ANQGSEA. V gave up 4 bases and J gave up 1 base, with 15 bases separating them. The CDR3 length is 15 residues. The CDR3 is CSVAGEAGGTDTQYF. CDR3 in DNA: TGCAGCGTTGCAGGCGAGGCAGGGGGCACAGATACGCAGTATTTT.

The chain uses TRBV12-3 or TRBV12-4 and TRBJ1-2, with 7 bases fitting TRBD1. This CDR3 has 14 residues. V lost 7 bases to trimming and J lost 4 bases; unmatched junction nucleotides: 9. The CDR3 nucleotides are TGTGCCAGCACTCCAGGGGGATGGGCCTATGGCTACACCTTC. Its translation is CASTPGGWAYGYTF.

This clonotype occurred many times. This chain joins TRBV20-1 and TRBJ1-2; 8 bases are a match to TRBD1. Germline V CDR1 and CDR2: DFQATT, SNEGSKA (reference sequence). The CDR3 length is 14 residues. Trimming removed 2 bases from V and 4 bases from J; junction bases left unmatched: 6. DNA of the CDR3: TGCAGTGCTAGATCACAGGGGGTAGGCTATGGCTACACCTTC. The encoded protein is CSARSQGVGYGYTF.

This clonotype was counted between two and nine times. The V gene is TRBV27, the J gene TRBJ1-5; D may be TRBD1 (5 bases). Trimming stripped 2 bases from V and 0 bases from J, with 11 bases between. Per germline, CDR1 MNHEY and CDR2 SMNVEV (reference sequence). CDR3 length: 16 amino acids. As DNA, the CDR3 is TGTGCCAGCAGTTTAACAACCAGGGATAGCAATCAGCCCCAGCATTTT. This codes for CASSLTTRDSNQPQHF.

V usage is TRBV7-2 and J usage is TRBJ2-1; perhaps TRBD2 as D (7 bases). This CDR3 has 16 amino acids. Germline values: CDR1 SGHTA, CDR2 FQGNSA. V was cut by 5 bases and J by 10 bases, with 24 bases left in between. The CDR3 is CASSPGRGFWSGEQFF. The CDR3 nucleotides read TGTGCCAGCAGCCCAGGGAGGGGGTTCTGGAGTGGGGAGCAGTTCTTC. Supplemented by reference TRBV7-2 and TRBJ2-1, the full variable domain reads GAGVSQSPSNKVTEKGKDVELRCDPISGHTALYWYRQSLGQGLEFLIYFQGNSAPDKSGLPSDRFSAERTGGSVSTLTIQRTQQEDSAVYLCASSPGRGFWSGEQFFGPGTRLTVL.

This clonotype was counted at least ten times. The CDR3 DNA follows: TGTGCCAGCAGCCTTAAGCGCACAGATACGCAGTATTTT. This translates into CASSLKRTDTQYF. The rearrangement joins TRBV7-2 to TRBJ2-3; no reliable D call. Trimming pared 5 bases from V and 1 base from J, leaving 7 bases between. The length of the CDR3 is 13 residues. The germline CDR1 and CDR2 sequences are SGHTA and FQGNSA.

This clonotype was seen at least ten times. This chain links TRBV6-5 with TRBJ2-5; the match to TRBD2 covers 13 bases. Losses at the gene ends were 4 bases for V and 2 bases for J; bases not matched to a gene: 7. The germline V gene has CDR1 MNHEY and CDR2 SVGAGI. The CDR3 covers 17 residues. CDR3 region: CASSFRLAGGLQETQYF. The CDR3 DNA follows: TGTGCCAGCAGTTTCCGACTAGCGGGGGGTCTACAAGAGACCCAGTACTTC.

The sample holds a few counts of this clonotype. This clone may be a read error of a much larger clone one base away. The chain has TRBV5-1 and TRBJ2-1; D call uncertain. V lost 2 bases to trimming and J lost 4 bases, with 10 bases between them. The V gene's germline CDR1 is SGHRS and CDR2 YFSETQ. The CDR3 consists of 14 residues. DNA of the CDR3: TGCGCCAGCAGCTTTGCTCAGGTTTACAATGAGCAGTTCTTC. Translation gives CASSFAQVYNEQFF. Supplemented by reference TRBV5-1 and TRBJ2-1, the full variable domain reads KAGVTQTPRYLIKTRGQQVTLSCSPISGHRSVSWYQQTPGQGLQFLFEYFSETQRNKGNFPGRFSGRQFSNSRSEMNVSTLELGDSALYLCASSFAQVYNEQFFGPGTRLTVL.

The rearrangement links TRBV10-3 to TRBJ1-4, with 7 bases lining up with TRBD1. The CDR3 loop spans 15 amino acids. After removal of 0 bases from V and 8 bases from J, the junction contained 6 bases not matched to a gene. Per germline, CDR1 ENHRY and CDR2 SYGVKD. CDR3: CAISESRGQGEKLFF. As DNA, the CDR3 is TGTGCCATCAGTGAGTCGAGGGGGCAGGGAGAAAAACTGTTTTTT.

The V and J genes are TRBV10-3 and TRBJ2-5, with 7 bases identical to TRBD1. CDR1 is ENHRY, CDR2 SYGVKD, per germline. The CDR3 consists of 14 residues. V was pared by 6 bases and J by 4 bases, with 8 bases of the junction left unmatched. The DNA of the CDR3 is TGTGCCATCAGCATAGACAGGGATGGAGAGACCCAGTACTTC. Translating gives CAISIDRDGETQYF.

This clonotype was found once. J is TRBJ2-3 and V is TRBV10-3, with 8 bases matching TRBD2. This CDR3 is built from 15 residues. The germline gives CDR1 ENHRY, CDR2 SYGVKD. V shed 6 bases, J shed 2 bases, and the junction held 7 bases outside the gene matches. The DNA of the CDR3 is TGTGCCATCAGGACTAGCGCGGTCAACACAGATACGCAGTATTTT. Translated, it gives CAIRTSAVNTDTQYF.

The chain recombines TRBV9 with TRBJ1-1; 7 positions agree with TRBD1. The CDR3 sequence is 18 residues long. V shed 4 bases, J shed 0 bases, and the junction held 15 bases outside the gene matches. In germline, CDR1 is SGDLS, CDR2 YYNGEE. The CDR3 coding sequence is TGTGCCAGCAGCCAAGCAGGCAGGGGGACGCCGGTGAACACTGAAGCTTTCTTT. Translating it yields CASSQAGRGTPVNTEAFF.